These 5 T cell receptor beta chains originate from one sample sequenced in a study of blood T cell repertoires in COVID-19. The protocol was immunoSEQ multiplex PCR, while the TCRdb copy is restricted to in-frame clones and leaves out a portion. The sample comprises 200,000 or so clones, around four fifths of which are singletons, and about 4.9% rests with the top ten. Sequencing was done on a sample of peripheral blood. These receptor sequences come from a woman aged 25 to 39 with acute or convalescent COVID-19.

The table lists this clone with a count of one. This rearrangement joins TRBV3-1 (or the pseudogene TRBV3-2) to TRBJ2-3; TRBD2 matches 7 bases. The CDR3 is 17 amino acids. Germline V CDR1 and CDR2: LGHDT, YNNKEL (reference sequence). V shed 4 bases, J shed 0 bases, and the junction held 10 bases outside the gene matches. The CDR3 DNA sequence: TGTGCCAGCAGCCCACCCCGACGAGCGGGAAGCACAGATACGCAGTATTTT. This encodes CASSPPRRAGSTDTQYF.

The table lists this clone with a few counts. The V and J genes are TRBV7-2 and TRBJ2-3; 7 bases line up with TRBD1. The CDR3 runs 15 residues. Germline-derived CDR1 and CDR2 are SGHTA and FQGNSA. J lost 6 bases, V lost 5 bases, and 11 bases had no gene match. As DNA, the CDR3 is TGTGCCAGCAGCGATACGACAGGGCGGTTGGATACGCAGTATTTT. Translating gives CASSDTTGRLDTQYF.

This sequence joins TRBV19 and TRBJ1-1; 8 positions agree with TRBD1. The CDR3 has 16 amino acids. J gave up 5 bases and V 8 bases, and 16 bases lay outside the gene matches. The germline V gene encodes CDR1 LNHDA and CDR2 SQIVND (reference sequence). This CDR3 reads CASSTDRGKVRTEAFF. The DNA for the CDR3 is TGTGCCAGTTCCACCGACAGGGGTAAGGTTAGGACTGAAGCTTTCTTT.

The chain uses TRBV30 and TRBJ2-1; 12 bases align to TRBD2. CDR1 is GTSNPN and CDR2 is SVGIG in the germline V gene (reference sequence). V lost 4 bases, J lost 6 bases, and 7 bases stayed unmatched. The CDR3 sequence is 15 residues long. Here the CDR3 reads CAWTRLAGGLNEQFF. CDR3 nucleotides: TGTGCCTGGACCCGTCTAGCGGGAGGGCTCAATGAGCAGTTCTTC.

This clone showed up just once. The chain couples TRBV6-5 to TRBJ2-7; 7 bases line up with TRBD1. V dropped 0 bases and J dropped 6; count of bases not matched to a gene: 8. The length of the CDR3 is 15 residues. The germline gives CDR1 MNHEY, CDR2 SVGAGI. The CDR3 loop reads CASSYSGTVFGEQYF. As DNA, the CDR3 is TGTGCCAGCAGTTACTCGGGGACAGTGTTTGGCGAGCAGTACTTC.